The sample holds one count of the clone carrying this T cell receptor beta chain. Data came from immunoSEQ multiplex PCR; TCRdb stores just in-frame clones and leaves some out. The data contain roughly 52,000 clones, 85% to 90% of them singletons. The sample belongs to a study of T cell changes during pregnancy in multiple sclerosis. The CDR3 covers 15 residues. The germline gives CDR1 SGDLS, CDR2 YYNGEE. Trimming took 0 bases from V and 6 from J, leaving 12 bases between them. The sequences come from CD4+ T cells from peripheral blood mononuclear cells, collected in the first trimester of pregnancy. This chain uses TRBV9 with TRBJ1-4; tentative D call: TRBD1 (6 bases). This sequence originates from a female donor with multiple sclerosis, enrolled in a pregnancy study. This CDR3 reads CASSVEGTRDEKLFF. In nucleotides, the CDR3 is TGTGCCAGCAGCGTAGAAGGGACAAGGGATGAAAAACTGTTTTTT.